This record concerns one T cell receptor (beta chain) sequence. No antigen is known for it. The CDR3 runs 16 residues. CDR1 SEHNR and CDR2 FQNEAQ come from the germline V gene (reference sequence). V lost 4 bases to trimming and J lost 5 bases; unmatched junction nucleotides: 11. Sequencing was performed with immunoSEQ multiplex PCR; in TCRdb, only in-frame clones are kept and a portion is missing. Of roughly 100,000 clones listed, roughly 89% are singletons. The data derive from a study of identifying expanded T cells in peripheral blood. Study results and limitations: Across healthy donors, higher total template counts meant significantly greater roughly 2-week count variance.

Sequenced sample: blood. The chain links TRBV7-9 to TRBJ1-5; TRBD1 aligns across 7 bases. This TCR derives from a person aged 18 to 75 in good health. The CDR3 nucleotides are TGTGCCAGCAGCTCACCTACGGACAGGCCCCATCAGCCCCAGCATTTT. Amino acid sequence: CASSSPTDRPHQPQHF.